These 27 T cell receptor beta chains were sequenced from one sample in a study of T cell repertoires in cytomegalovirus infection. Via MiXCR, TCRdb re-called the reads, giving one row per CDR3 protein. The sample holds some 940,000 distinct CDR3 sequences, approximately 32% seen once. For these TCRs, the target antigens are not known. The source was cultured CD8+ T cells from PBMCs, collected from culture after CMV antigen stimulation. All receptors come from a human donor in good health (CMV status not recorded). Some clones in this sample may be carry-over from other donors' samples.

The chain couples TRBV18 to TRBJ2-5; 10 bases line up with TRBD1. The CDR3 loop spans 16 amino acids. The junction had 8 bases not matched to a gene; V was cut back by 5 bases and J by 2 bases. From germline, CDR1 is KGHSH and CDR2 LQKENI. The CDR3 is CASSSQLDRGQETQYF. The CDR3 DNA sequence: TGTGCCAGCTCATCACAACTGGACAGGGGGCAAGAGACCCAGTACTTC.

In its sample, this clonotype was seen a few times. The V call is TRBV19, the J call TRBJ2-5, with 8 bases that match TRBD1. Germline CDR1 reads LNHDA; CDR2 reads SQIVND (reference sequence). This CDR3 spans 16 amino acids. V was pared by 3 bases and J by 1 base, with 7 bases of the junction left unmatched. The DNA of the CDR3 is TGTGCCAGTAGTATGCAGTCTGGGACAGGCCAAGAGACCCAGTACTTC. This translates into CASSMQSGTGQETQYF.

CDR3 DNA sequence: TGTGCCAGCAGTTTTAAGGCTAGCGGGGCTCAAGAGACCCAGTACTTC. Protein: CASSFKASGAQETQYF. The rearrangement links TRBV27 to TRBJ2-5, with 9 bases matching TRBD2. CDR1 is MNHEY, CDR2 SMNVEV, per germline (reference sequence). V shed 3 bases and J 2 bases; nucleotides not matched to a gene: 7. The CDR3 covers 16 residues.

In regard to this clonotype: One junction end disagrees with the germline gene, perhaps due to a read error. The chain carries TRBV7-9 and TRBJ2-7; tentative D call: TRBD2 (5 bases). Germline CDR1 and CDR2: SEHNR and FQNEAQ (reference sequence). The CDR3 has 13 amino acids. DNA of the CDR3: TGTGTCAGCAGCTGGGAAGGAGGCTACGAGCAGTACTTC. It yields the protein CVSSWEGGYEQYF.

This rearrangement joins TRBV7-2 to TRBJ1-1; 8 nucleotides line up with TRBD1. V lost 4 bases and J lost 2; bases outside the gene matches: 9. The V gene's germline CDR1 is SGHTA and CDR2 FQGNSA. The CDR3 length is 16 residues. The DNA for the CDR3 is TGTGCCAGCAGCTGGACAGGGCAGCGCCCAAACACTGAAGCTTTCTTT. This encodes CASSWTGQRPNTEAFF.

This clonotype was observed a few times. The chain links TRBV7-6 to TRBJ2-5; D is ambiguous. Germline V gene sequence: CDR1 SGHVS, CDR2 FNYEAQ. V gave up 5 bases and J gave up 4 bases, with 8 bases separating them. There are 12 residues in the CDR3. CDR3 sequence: CASSHRGETQYF. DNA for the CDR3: TGTGCCAGCAGCCATCGCGGAGAGACCCAGTACTTC.

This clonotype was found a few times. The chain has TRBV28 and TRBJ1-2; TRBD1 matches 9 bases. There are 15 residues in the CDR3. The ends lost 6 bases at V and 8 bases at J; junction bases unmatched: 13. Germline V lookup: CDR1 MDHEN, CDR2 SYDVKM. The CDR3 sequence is CASRPVLDRGGGYTF. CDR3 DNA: TGTGCCAGCAGGCCTGTACTGGACAGGGGCGGCGGCTACACCTTC.

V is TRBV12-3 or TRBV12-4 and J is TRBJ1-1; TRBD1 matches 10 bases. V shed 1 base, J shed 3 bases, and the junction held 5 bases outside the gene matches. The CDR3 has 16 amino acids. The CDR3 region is CASSLGPGQGYTEAFF. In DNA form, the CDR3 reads TGTGCCAGCAGTTTAGGGCCGGGACAGGGGTACACTGAAGCTTTCTTT.

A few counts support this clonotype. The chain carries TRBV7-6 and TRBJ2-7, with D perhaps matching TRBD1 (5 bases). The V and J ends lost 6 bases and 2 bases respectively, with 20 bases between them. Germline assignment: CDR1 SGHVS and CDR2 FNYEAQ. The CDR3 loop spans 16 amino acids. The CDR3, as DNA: TGTGCCAGCAGTCCAAGAAGGGGCAGGGAAGCCTACGAGCAGTACTTC. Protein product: CASSPRRGREAYEQYF.

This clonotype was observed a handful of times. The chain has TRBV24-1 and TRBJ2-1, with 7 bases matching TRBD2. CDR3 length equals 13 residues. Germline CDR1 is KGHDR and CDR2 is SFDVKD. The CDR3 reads CATGGGVNNEQFF. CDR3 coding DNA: TGTGCTACCGGTGGGGGGGTGAACAATGAGCAGTTCTTC.

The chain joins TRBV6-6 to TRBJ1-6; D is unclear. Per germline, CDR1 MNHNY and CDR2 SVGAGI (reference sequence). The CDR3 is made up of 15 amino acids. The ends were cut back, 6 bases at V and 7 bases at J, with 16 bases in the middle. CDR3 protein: CASSPSAPRNSPLHF. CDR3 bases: TGTGCCAGCAGCCCCTCGGCCCCTAGGAATTCACCCCTCCACTTT.

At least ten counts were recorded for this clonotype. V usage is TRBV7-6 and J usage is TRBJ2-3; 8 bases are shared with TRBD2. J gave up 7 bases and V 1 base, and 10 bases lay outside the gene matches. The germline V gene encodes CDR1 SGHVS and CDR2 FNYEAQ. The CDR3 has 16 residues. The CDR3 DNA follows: TGTGCCAGCAGCTTAGAGACGGGCGGGGGGCAAAATACGCAGTATTTT. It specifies CASSLETGGGQNTQYF. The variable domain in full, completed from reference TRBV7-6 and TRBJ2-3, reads GAGVSQSPRYKVTKRGQDVALRCDPISGHVSLYWYRQALGQGPEFLTYFNYEAQQDKSGLPNDRFSAERPEGSISTLTIQRTEQRDSAMYRCASSLETGGGQNTQYFGPGTRLTVL.

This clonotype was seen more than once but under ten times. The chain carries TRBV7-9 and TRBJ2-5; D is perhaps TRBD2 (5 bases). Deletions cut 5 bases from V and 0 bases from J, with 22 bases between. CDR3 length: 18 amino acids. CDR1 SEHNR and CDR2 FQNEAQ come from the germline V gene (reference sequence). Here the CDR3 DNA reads TGTGCCAGCAGCCAGTACCAAAGAGGGAAGTCGTACCAAGAGACCCAGTACTTC. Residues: CASSQYQRGKSYQETQYF. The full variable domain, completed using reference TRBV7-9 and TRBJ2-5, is DTGVSQNPRHKITKRGQNVTFRCDPISEHNRLYWYRQTLGQGPEFLTYFQNEAQLEKSRLLSDRFSAERPKGSFSTLEIQRTEQGDSAMYLCASSQYQRGKSYQETQYFGPGTRLLVL.

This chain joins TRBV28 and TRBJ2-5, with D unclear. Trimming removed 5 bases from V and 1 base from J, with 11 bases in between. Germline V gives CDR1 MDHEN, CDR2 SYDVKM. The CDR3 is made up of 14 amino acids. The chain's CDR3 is CASSPIALQETQYF. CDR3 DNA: TGTGCCAGCAGTCCTATTGCCCTCCAAGAGACCCAGTACTTC.

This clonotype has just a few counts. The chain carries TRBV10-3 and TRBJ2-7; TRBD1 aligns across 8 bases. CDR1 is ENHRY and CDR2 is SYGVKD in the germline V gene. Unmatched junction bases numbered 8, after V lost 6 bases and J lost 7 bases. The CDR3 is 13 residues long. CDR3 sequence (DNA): TGTGCCATCAGAGTAGACAGGGGAGGAGAGCAGTACGTC. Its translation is CAIRVDRGGEQYV.

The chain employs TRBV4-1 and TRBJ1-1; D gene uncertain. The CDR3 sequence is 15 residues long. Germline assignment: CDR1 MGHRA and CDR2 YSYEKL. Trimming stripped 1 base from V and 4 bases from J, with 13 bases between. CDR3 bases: TGCGCCAGCAGCCAAGCGTTTTCGGCAGGCACTGAAGCTTTCTTT. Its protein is CASSQAFSAGTEAFF.

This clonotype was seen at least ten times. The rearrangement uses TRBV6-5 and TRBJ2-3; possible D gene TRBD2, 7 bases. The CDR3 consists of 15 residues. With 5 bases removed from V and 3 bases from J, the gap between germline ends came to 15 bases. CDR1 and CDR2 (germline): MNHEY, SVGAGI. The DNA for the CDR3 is TGTGCCAGCAGTCGAGGGGGGGGCAGGACAGATACGCAGTATTTT. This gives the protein CASSRGGGRTDTQYF.

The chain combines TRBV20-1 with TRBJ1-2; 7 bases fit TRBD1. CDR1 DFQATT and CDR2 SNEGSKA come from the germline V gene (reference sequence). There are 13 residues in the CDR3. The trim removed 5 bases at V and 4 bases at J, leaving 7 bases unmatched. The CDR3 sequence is CSAYRGGFYGYTF. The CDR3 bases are TGCAGTGCTTACAGGGGTGGGTTCTATGGCTACACCTTC.

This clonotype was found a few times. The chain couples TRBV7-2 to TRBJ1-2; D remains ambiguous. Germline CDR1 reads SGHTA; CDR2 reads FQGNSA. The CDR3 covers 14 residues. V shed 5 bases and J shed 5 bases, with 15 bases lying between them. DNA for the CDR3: TGTGCCAGCAGCACCTATTCCGGCTATTATGGCTACACCTTC. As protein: CASSTYSGYYGYTF. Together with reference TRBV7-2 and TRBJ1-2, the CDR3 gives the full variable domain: GAGVSQSPSNKVTEKGKDVELRCDPISGHTALYWYRQSLGQGLEFLIYFQGNSAPDKSGLPSDRFSAERTGGSVSTLTIQRTQQEDSAVYLCASSTYSGYYGYTFGSGTRLTVV.

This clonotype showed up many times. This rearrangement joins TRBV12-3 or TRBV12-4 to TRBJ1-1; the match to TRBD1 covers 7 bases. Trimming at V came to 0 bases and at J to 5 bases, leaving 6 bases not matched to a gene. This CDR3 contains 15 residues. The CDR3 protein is CASSLAKGAGTEAFF. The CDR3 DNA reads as TGTGCCAGCAGTTTAGCGAAGGGGGCAGGAACTGAAGCTTTCTTT.

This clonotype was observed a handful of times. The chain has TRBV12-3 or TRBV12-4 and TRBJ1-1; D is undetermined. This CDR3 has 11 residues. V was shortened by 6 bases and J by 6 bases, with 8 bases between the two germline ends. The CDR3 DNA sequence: TGTGCCAGCAGCGCCGGACCTGAAGCTTTCTTT. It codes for CASSAGPEAFF.

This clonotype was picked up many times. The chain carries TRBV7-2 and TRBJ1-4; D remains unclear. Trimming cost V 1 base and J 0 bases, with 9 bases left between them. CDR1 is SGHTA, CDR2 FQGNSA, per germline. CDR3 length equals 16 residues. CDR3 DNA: TGTGCCAGCAGCTTAGAAATGACTGCAACTAATGAAAAACTGTTTTTT. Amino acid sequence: CASSLEMTATNEKLFF.

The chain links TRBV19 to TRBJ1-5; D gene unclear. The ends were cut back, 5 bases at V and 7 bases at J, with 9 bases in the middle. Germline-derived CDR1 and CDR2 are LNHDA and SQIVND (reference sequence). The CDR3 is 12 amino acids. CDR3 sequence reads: CASSVKKQPQHF. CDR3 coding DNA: TGTGCCAGTAGTGTTAAGAAACAGCCCCAGCATTTT.

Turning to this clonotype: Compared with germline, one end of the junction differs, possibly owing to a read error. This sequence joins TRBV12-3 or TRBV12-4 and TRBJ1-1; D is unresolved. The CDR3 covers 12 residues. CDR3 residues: CANSPVVTEAFF. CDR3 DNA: TGTGCCAACAGTCCAGTCGTGACTGAAGCTTTCTTT.

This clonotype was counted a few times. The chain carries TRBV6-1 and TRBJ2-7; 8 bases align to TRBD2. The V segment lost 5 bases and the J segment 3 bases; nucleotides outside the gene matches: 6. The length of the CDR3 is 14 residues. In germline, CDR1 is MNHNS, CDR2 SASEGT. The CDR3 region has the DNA TGTGCCAGCAGTAGGACTAGCAGCCACTACGAGCAGTACTTC. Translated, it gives CASSRTSSHYEQYF.

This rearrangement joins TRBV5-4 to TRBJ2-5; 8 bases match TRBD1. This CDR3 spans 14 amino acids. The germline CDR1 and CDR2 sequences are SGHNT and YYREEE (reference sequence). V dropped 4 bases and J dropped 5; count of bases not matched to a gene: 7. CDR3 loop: CASSQAPGGETQYF. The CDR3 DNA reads TGTGCCAGCAGCCAAGCCCCAGGGGGCGAGACCCAGTACTTC.

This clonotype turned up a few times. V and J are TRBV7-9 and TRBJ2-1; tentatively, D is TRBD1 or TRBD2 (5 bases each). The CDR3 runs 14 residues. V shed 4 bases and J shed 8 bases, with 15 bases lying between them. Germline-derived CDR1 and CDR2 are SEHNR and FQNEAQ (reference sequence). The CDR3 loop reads CASSYDGQGHEQFF. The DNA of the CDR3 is TGTGCCAGCAGCTACGACGGTCAGGGACATGAGCAGTTCTTC.